This entry lists 19 T cell receptor beta chains sequenced from one sample in a study of blood T cell repertoires in COVID-19. Profiling relied on immunoSEQ multiplex PCR, and the TCRdb table lists in-frame clones only, not all of them. The data hold roughly 57,000 clones, with about three quarters observed a single time. Specimen: peripheral blood. Receptor source: a man aged 25-45 years with COVID-19, enrolled during active disease.

By share of the sample, this clone is medium-sized. This chain connects TRBV11-3 to TRBJ2-7, with D possibly being TRBD2 (7 bases). Trimming stripped 5 bases from V and 0 bases from J, with 20 bases between. Germline V gene sequence: CDR1 SGHNT, CDR2 YENEEA. This CDR3 comprises 17 residues. As DNA, the CDR3 is TGTGCCAGCAGCATAGTCCGGGGGCGGGGGAACTCCTACGAGCAGTACTTC. It specifies CASSIVRGRGNSYEQYF.

The chain uses TRBV9 and TRBJ2-1, with a possible D match to TRBD2 (6 bases). Between the trimmed V and J ends, which lost 2 bases and 3 bases, there was a span of 12 bases. The CDR3 is made up of 15 amino acids. CDR1 and CDR2 from the germline V gene are SGDLS and YYNGEE. CDR3 coding DNA: TGTGCCAGCAGCGTCGCTAGCGTAAGCTACAATGAGCAGTTCTTC. It yields the protein CASSVASVSYNEQFF.

This clone is a singleton in its sample. V and J are TRBV10-3 and TRBJ1-1; a possible D gene is TRBD1 (5 bases). Germline CDR1 and CDR2: ENHRY and SYGVKD. The CDR3 totals 18 residues. With 0 bases removed from V and 0 bases from J, the gap between germline ends came to 17 bases. The CDR3 region is CAISESDTGGTMNTEAFF. The DNA of the CDR3 is TGTGCCATCAGTGAGTCGGATACAGGAGGGACCATGAACACTGAAGCTTTCTTT.

This clone was found once. The V and J genes are TRBV9 and TRBJ2-1; 12 bases are shared with TRBD2. J gave up 2 bases and V 3 bases, and 6 bases lay outside the gene matches. Germline-derived CDR1 and CDR2 are SGDLS and YYNGEE. CDR3 length equals 17 residues. CDR3 loop: CASSAVSSGRAYNEQFF. The CDR3 nucleotides are TGTGCCAGCAGCGCAGTATCTAGCGGGAGGGCCTACAATGAGCAGTTCTTC.

The V gene is TRBV5-1, the J gene TRBJ2-2; 9 nucleotides match TRBD2. The junction had 11 bases not matched to a gene; V was cut back by 4 bases and J by 7 bases. The germline V gene encodes CDR1 SGHRS and CDR2 YFSETQ. The CDR3 consists of 16 residues. DNA of the CDR3: TGCGCCAGCAGCCAGACCCGCGGGGGGGAAGGCGGGGAGCTGTTTTTT. Translation: CASSQTRGGEGGELFF. The full variable domain, rest sourced from reference TRBV5-1 and TRBJ2-2, is KAGVTQTPRYLIKTRGQQVTLSCSPISGHRSVSWYQQTPGQGLQFLFEYFSETQRNKGNFPGRFSGRQFSNSRSEMNVSTLELGDSALYLCASSQTRGGEGGELFFGEGSRLTVL.

This chain joins TRBV27 and TRBJ2-7; 8 bases align to TRBD1. The junction had 14 bases not matched to a gene; V was cut back by 2 bases and J by 5 bases. Germline CDR1 MNHEY, CDR2 SMNVEV (reference sequence). This CDR3 spans 17 amino acids. The CDR3 DNA sequence: TGTGCCAGCAGTTTAGCCTCGACAGGGGTCAAGGAGAACGAGCAGTACTTC. It is translated as CASSLASTGVKENEQYF.

The rearrangement joins TRBV6-5 to TRBJ2-1; tentatively, D is TRBD2 (7 bases). CDR3 size: 15 residues. The V end was cut by 6 bases, the J end by 5 bases, with 17 bases between. Germline lookup yields CDR1 MNHEY and CDR2 SVGAGI. DNA of the CDR3: TGTGCCAGCAGCCGAACCCAGGGGAGGGACAATGAGCAGTTCTTC. It yields the protein CASSRTQGRDNEQFF.

The chain couples TRBV10-3 to TRBJ2-7; perhaps TRBD2 as D (6 bases). The CDR3 totals 15 residues. V lost 2 bases, J lost 2 bases, and 13 bases lay in between. Per the germline V gene, CDR1 is ENHRY and CDR2 is SYGVKD. For the CDR3, the DNA is TGTGCCATCAGTGAGGGGGGGACCCAAACCTACGAGCAGTACTTC. This translates into CAISEGGTQTYEQYF.

This clone appeared a single time. The chain's CDR3 is CASKSLRGGTQYF. CDR3 in DNA: TGTGCCAGCAAGTCCTTGCGGGGTGGGACGCAGTATTTT. The chain has TRBV12-3 or TRBV12-4 and TRBJ2-3; possibly TRBD2 for D (6 bases). This CDR3 region has 13 residues. Trimming removed 7 bases from V and 9 bases from J, with 17 bases in between.

CDR3 nucleotides: TGTGCCAGCAGCCCCCGTGGAGGGCACCCGAACACTGAAGCTTTCTTT. This translates into CASSPRGGHPNTEAFF. V usage is TRBV6-2 or TRBV6-3 and J usage is TRBJ1-1; D ambiguous. The CDR3 loop spans 16 amino acids. Trimming pared 6 bases from V and 1 base from J, leaving 18 bases between. Per germline, CDR1 MNHEY and CDR2 SVGEGT.

The chain recombines TRBV28 with TRBJ2-1, with D possibly matching TRBD1 (6 bases). CDR3 length: 15 amino acids. The germline CDR1 and CDR2 sequences are MDHEN and SYDVKM. The V end was cut by 3 bases, the J end by 0 bases, with 9 bases between. CDR3 sequence reads: CASSFAGASYNEQFF. The CDR3, as DNA: TGTGCCAGCAGTTTCGCAGGGGCCTCCTACAATGAGCAGTTCTTC.

J is TRBJ1-1 and V is TRBV27; unclear D gene. Germline V gene data show CDR1 as MNHEY and CDR2 as SMNVEV (reference sequence). Trimming took off 3 bases at V and 1 base at J, with 15 bases between the two ends. The CDR3 runs to 16 residues. The CDR3 DNA sequence: TGTGCCAGCAGTTTTGACAATGGTTATGCGAACACTGAAGCTTTCTTT. Amino acids: CASSFDNGYANTEAFF.

V and J are TRBV11-3 and TRBJ1-2; 7 bases agree with TRBD1. CDR3 length: 14 residues. Germline V gene data show CDR1 as SGHNT and CDR2 as YENEEA. V was pared by 5 bases and J by 0 bases, with 3 bases of the junction left unmatched. CDR3 amino acids: CASSRTGANYGYTF. Written as DNA, the CDR3 is TGTGCCAGCAGCCGTACAGGGGCTAACTATGGCTACACCTTC.

The V gene is TRBV11-2, the J gene TRBJ1-1; weak D call: TRBD1 (5 bases). CDR1 and CDR2 (germline): SGHAT, FQNNGV. There are 15 residues in the CDR3. Between the trimmed V and J ends, which lost 4 bases and 3 bases, there was a span of 15 bases. For the CDR3, the DNA is TGTGCCAGCAGCTCACTTCCAGGGTCGGACACTGAAGCTTTCTTT. Encoded protein: CASSSLPGSDTEAFF.

The chain carries TRBV5-6 and TRBJ1-6, with D possibly matching TRBD1 (6 bases). The CDR3 runs 16 residues. The V and J ends lost 4 bases and 7 bases respectively, with 18 bases between them. Germline CDR1 SGHDT, CDR2 YYEEEE. For the CDR3, the DNA is TGTGCCAGCAGCCTGGGACAAGGGACACGAAATTCACCCCTCCACTTT. Translated: CASSLGQGTRNSPLHF. Drawing the rest from reference TRBV5-6 and TRBJ1-6, the complete variable domain is DAGVTQSPTHLIKTRGQQVTLRCSPKSGHDTVSWYQQALGQGPQFIFQYYEEEERQRGNFPDRFSGHQFPNYSSELNVNALLLGDSALYLCASSLGQGTRNSPLHFGNGTRLTVT.

The chain uses TRBV7-8 and TRBJ1-1, with D maybe TRBD1 (6 bases). The CDR3 consists of 15 residues. From germline, CDR1 is SGHVS and CDR2 FQNEAQ. Trimming removed 1 base at V and 2 bases at J, with 11 bases between. CDR3 sequence reads: CASSLGQGINTEAFF. The CDR3 DNA sequence: TGTGCCAGCAGCTTAGGGCAGGGGATTAACACTGAAGCTTTCTTT.

The chain has TRBV7-2 and TRBJ2-1; 11 bases fit TRBD2. Germline V lookup: CDR1 SGHTA, CDR2 FQGNSA. The ends lost 5 bases at V and 10 bases at J; junction bases unmatched: 16. The CDR3 runs 17 residues. DNA for the CDR3: TGTGCCAGCAGCCCGGCCGGGGTAGCGGGGGGGTTGCGGGAGCAGTTCTTC. Residues: CASSPAGVAGGLREQFF.

This rearrangement joins TRBV25-1 to TRBJ2-2; TRBD2 agrees at 10 bases. The length of the CDR3 is 14 residues. The germline CDR1 and CDR2 sequences are MGHDK and SYGVNS. The ends lost 5 bases at V and 7 bases at J; junction bases unmatched: 4. The CDR3: CASSSLAGFGELFF. For the CDR3, the DNA is TGTGCCAGCAGTTCACTAGCGGGATTCGGGGAGCTGTTTTTT. Based on the CDR3 plus reference TRBV25-1 and TRBJ2-2, the full variable domain is EADIYQTPRYLVIGTGKKITLECSQTMGHDKMYWYQQDPGMELHLIHYSYGVNSTEKGDLSSESTVSRIRTEHFPLTLESARPSHTSQYLCASSSLAGFGELFFGEGSRLTVL.

The chain links TRBV2 to TRBJ2-7; D unresolved. Looked up from germline, CDR1 is SNHLY and CDR2 is FYNNEI. This CDR3 has 14 residues. Trimming took 8 bases from V and 1 from J, leaving 15 bases between them. The CDR3 nucleotides read TGTGCCAGCGTAGTAGACTCAACTTCCTACGAGCAGTACTTC. Encoded protein: CASVVDSTSYEQYF.